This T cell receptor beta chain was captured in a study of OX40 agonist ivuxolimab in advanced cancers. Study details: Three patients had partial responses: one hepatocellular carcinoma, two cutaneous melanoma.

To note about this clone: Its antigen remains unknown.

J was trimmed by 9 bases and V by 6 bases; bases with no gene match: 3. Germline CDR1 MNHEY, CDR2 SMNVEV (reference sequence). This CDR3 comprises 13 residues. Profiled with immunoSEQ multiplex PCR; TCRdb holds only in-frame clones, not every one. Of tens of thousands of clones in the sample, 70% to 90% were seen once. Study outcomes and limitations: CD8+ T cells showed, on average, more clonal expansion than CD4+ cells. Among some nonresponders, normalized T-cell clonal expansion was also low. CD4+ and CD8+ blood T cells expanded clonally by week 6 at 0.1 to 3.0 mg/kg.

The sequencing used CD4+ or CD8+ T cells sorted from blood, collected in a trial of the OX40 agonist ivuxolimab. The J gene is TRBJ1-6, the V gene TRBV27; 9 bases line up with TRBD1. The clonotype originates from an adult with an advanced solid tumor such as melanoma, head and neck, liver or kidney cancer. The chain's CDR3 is CASRGQGLSPLHF. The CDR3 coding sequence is TGTGCCAGCAGGGGACAGGGCCTTTCACCCCTCCACTTT.